The rows below give T cell receptor beta chains drawn from one sample of a study of a mutant IDH1 vaccine in newly diagnosed glioma. Only in-frame clones appear in the TCRdb table, and some are missing; sequencing was by immunoSEQ multiplex PCR. The sample records roughly 45,000 clones, less than 85% being singletons. Their recognized antigens are unknown. The specimen was PBMCs, collected from a glioma patient whose treatment included an IDH1 peptide vaccine. The receptors here all came from a young woman with glioma. Some clones in this sample may be carry-over from other donors' samples. Both conserved end residues are part of each CDR3. A D gene is named only where the DNA matches it firmly. For some rows the clone size is stated as once, few or many, or as a class when expanded; others skip it.

d_gene	abundance	v_gene	len	j_gene	CDR3aa	CDR3nt
.	.	TRBV7-2	12	TRBJ2-3	CASSFETDTQYF	TGTGCCAGCAGCTTCGAGACAGATACGCAGTATTTT
.	.	TRBV18	12	TRBJ2-7	CASSPGGAEQYF	TGTGCCAGCTCACCAGGGGGGGCCGAGCAGTACTTC
TRBD1	.	TRBV19	14	TRBJ2-7	CASSIGTGQYEQYF	TGTGCCAGTAGTATAGGGACAGGTCAATACGAGCAGTACTTC
.	.	TRBV29-1	16	TRBJ2-3	CSAGGLEGGRKDTQYF	TGCAGCGCCGGAGGGCTCGAGGGGGGGCGCAAAGATACGCAGTATTTT
TRBD1	.	TRBV6-5	14	TRBJ2-1	CASSLRQGRDEQFF	TGTGCCAGCAGCCTCAGACAGGGCAGGGATGAGCAGTTCTTC
.	.	TRBV27	14	TRBJ2-7	CASNGRGRTYEQYF	TGTGCCAGCAACGGACGGGGGAGAACCTACGAGCAGTACTTC
TRBD2	.	TRBV5-5	14	TRBJ2-7	CASRLAGGPYEQYF	TGTGCCAGCAGACTAGCGGGGGGCCCCTACGAGCAGTACTTC
.	.	TRBV6-5	13	TRBJ2-5	CASSYFSGETQYF	TGTGCCAGCAGTTACTTTTCAGGGGAGACCCAGTACTTC
.	few	TRBV30	11	TRBJ1-1	CAEVSYTEAFF	TGTGCCGAGGTTAGTTACACTGAAGCTTTCTTT
TRBD1	.	TRBV7-3	15	TRBJ1-6	CASSILGTGYSPLHF	TGTGCCAGCAGCATACTTGGGACAGGGTATTCACCCCTCCACTTT
.	.	TRBV29-1	13	TRBJ1-2	CSVSVQGARGYTF	TGCAGCGTCTCCGTCCAAGGGGCCCGGGGCTACACCTTC
TRBD1	.	TRBV6-5	15	TRBJ1-6	CASREGAFYNSPLHF	TGTGCCAGCAGAGAGGGGGCTTTCTATAATTCACCCCTCCACTTT
.	.	TRBV18	12	TRBJ2-3	CASSSSGDTQYF	TGTGCCAGCTCAAGCTCCGGAGATACGCAGTATTTT
.	.	TRBV10-3	13	TRBJ1-1	CAISVVSFTEAFF	TGTGCCATCAGTGTGGTATCGTTCACTGAAGCTTTCTTT